Listed below are T cell receptor beta chains from one sample, sequenced in a study of neurological immune-mediated disorders. TCRdb passed the 5' RACE reads through MiXCR, listing each CDR3 protein once. The sample lists 72,000 or so distinct CDR3 sequences, approximately 17% occurring once. Sequenced: PBMCs. These receptors were collected from a woman aged 40 to 50 in good health. Each CDR3 is given with its conserved first and last residue. A D gene is named only where the DNA matches it firmly. Clone size appears in some rows only: once, few, many, or a class for an expanded clone.

J gene,D gene,V gene,clone size,CDR3 DNA,CDR3 protein
TRBJ2-1,NA,TRBV7-2,NA,TGTGCCAGCAGCCCCCGCTACGGGTACAATGAGCAGTTCTTC,CASSPRYGYNEQFF
TRBJ2-3,TRBD2,TRBV5-6,NA,TGTGCCAGCAGCTTGAGCGGGAGGGTGGCAGATACGCAGTATTTT,CASSLSGRVADTQYF
TRBJ2-5,TRBD2,TRBV7-2,many,TGTGCCAGCAGCTTAGAGGGCAGCGGGGGGCATCAAACCCAGTACTTC,CASSLEGSGGHQTQYF
TRBJ1-1,NA,TRBV5-1,many,TGCGCCAGCAGCAAGGGACAGAACACTGAAGCTTTCTTT,CASSKGQNTEAFF
TRBJ2-5,TRBD1,TRBV7-2,many,TGTGCCAGCAGCCCATCACGTACGACAGGGGAGACCCAGTACTTC,CASSPSRTTGETQYF
TRBJ2-2,TRBD1,TRBV28,few,TGTGCCAGCAGGGGGGGACAGGGGGCAACCGGGGAGCTGTTTTTT,CASRGGQGATGELFF
TRBJ2-2,NA,TRBV6-2/TRBV6-3,medium-sized,TGTGCCAGCAGTCCCGCCAGGGACACCGGGGAGCTGTTTTTT,CASSPARDTGELFF
TRBJ2-3,NA,TRBV20-1,many,TGCAGTGCTAGCACAGATACGCAGTATTTT,CSASTDTQYF
TRBJ1-1,TRBD1,TRBV5-1,many,TGCGCCAGCAGCTTCGGACAGGGAAACATCATGAACACTGAAGCTTTCTTT,CASSFGQGNIMNTEAFF
TRBJ1-1,NA,TRBV5-1,many,TGCGCCAGCAGCATCCAGGGCCCCGCGAACACTGAAGCTTTCTTT,CASSIQGPANTEAFF
TRBJ2-5,NA,TRBV7-2,many,TGTGCCAGCAGCGCCCCAGCGGGGACAAAGCAAGAGACCCAGTACTTC,CASSAPAGTKQETQYF
TRBJ1-1,NA,TRBV28,NA,TGTGCCAGCAGTTTAATCGGATACGCTTTCTTT,CASSLIGYAFF
TRBJ2-2,NA,TRBV5-5,many,TGTGCCAGCAGTTCATCCCGGGACTGGGGGGCCACCGGGGAGCTGTTTTTT,CASSSSRDWGATGELFF
TRBJ2-3,NA,TRBV12-3/TRBV12-4,many,TGTGCCAGCAGTTTAGGCGACACAGATACGCAGTATTTT,CASSLGDTDTQYF
TRBJ2-3,NA,TRBV20-1,many,TGCAGTGCTAGAGAGTCGGCCACAGATACGCAGTATTTT,CSARESATDTQYF
TRBJ2-3,NA,TRBV9,many,TGTGCCAGCAGCGCGGGGGTCCACACAGATACGCAGTATTTT,CASSAGVHTDTQYF
TRBJ1-3,NA,TRBV3-1,many,TGTGCCAGCAGCCCGGCCTGGGGGTCAGACACCATATATTTT,CASSPAWGSDTIYF
TRBJ2-1,TRBD2,TRBV4-1,many,TGCGCCAGCAGCCAGGAGCGGGGGGGCCTTTACAATGAGCAGTTCTTC,CASSQERGGLYNEQFF
TRBJ2-2,NA,TRBV5-5,NA,TGTGCCAGCAGCTTCGGTCACCTTAACACCGGGGAGCTGTTTTTT,CASSFGHLNTGELFF
TRBJ2-1,NA,TRBV20-1,many,TGCAGTGCTAGAGCGCATAACACAGGGTACAATGAGCAGTTCTTC,CSARAHNTGYNEQFF
TRBJ1-1,TRBD1,TRBV7-8,NA,TGTGCCAGCAGGGAGGGGACAGGGGCTGAAGCTTTCTTT,CASREGTGAEAFF
TRBJ1-4,NA,TRBV12-3/TRBV12-4,many,TGTGCCAGCAGTGCAAACAGGGAGGAGAGTGAAAAACTGTTTTTT,CASSANREESEKLFF
TRBJ2-1,TRBD2,TRBV12-3/TRBV12-4,once,TGTGCCAGCAGTTCCGGGACTAGCGTCAATGAGCAGTTCTTC,CASSSGTSVNEQFF
TRBJ2-2,NA,TRBV7-2,NA,TGTGCCAGCAGCTTAGGAAGTCTGGGGGAGCTGTTTTTT,CASSLGSLGELFF
TRBJ2-3,TRBD2,TRBV28,many,TGTGCCAGCTGGGCGGGGGGCACAGATACGCAGTATTTT,CASWAGGTDTQYF
TRBJ1-1,NA,TRBV5-6,few,TGTGCCAGCAGCTTGAGTGGGGCTGAAGCTTTCTTT,CASSLSGAEAFF
TRBJ1-1,NA,TRBV5-1,NA,TGCGCCAGCAGCTTGTCCCGGGACATGTATTTGACTGAAGCTTTCTTT,CASSLSRDMYLTEAFF
TRBJ2-3,NA,TRBV5-1,many,TGCGCCAGCAGCTTGTCATATTTGGCAGATACGCAGTATTTT,CASSLSYLADTQYF
TRBJ2-2,TRBD2,TRBV20-1,many,TGCAGTGCTCAGAGGGGGGCGGGGGGTGCCGGGGAGCTGTTTTTT,CSAQRGAGGAGELFF
TRBJ2-3,NA,TRBV29-1,many,TGCAGCGTTGATTTTAGCGGAGATACGCAGTATTTT,CSVDFSGDTQYF
TRBJ2-3,NA,TRBV5-6,many,TGTGCCAGCAGCTTAGGAGTTGGCGATACGCAGTATTTT,CASSLGVGDTQYF
TRBJ1-2,NA,TRBV29-1,NA,TGCAGCGTCCAGGGTTCAGGTGGCCATGGCCACACCTTC,CSVQGSGGHGHTF
TRBJ2-1,NA,TRBV11-3,few,TGTGCCAGCAGCCCAGGGAGGGGGGCGGCCAATGAGCAGTTCTTC,CASSPGRGAANEQFF
TRBJ2-5,NA,TRBV10-3,NA,TGTGCCATCAGTGAGTCGTCAGCCGGGGGAGAGACCCAGTACTTC,CAISESSAGGETQYF
TRBJ1-4,NA,TRBV5-1,many,TGCGCCAGCAGCTTGGGTTCCGGACAGCCTAATGAAAAACTGTTTTTT,CASSLGSGQPNEKLFF
TRBJ1-2,NA,TRBV11-2,many,TGTGCCAGCAGCTTAAACTTAATCTCCGGGACGTACGGCTACACCTTC,CASSLNLISGTYGYTF
TRBJ2-3,NA,TRBV7-9,NA,TGTGCCAGCCGCCTCGGTGGGGATACGCAGTATTTT,CASRLGGDTQYF
TRBJ1-2,NA,TRBV2,many,TGTGCCAGCAGAAGAAGGACAAATTCCGGCTACACCTTC,CASRRRTNSGYTF
TRBJ2-3,TRBD1,TRBV12-3/TRBV12-4,many,TGTGCCAGCAGTCCCCTGCTTGGGCAGGGGGCCCCCGAAGATACGCAGTATTTT,CASSPLLGQGAPEDTQYF
TRBJ1-2,NA,TRBV12-3/TRBV12-4,many,TGTGCCAGCAGTTTAGCGCCGGCGGGCTACACCTTC,CASSLAPAGYTF
TRBJ2-5,NA,TRBV6-5,few,TGTGCCAGCAGTCGTGGACGGTTGAAAGAGACCCAGTACTTC,CASSRGRLKETQYF
TRBJ2-7,NA,TRBV2,NA,TGTGCCAGCAGGGGGGTCGGCAGGGGCGCCTACGAGCAGTACTTC,CASRGVGRGAYEQYF
TRBJ2-5,TRBD1,TRBV5-6,NA,TGTGCCAGCAGTCGGACAGGGTGGGAGACCCAGTACTTC,CASSRTGWETQYF
TRBJ2-4,NA,TRBV7-2,few,TGTGCCAGCAGCCCCACACCTTTGACAAGAACTCAGTACTTC,CASSPTPLTRTQYF
TRBJ1-6,NA,TRBV27,many,TGTGCCTCGAAGGTGACTACGGGAAATTCACCCCTCCACTTT,CASKVTTGNSPLHF
TRBJ2-1,TRBD1,TRBV20-1,many,TGCAGTGCTAGAGCGGACAGGGCCTACAATGAGCAGTTCTTC,CSARADRAYNEQFF
TRBJ1-1,TRBD1,TRBV20-1,NA,TGCAGTGTCCTGTCCGGGACAGGGGCAGTGAACACTGAAGCTTTCTTT,CSVLSGTGAVNTEAFF
TRBJ2-7,NA,TRBV20-1,many,TGCAGTGCTAGAGATCTAGGTGGGGGCAGCGGGGACCGCTACGAGCAGTACTTC,CSARDLGGGSGDRYEQYF
TRBJ2-2,NA,TRBV5-6,many,TGTGCCAGCAGCTTGGAACAGGGTAGAACCGGGGAGCTGTTTTTT,CASSLEQGRTGELFF
TRBJ2-1,TRBD2,TRBV9,many,TGTGCCAGCAGCGTAGTTCCGGGGGGTGAGCAGTTCTTC,CASSVVPGGEQFF
TRBJ2-2,TRBD1,TRBV19,many,TGTGCCAGTAGTATACAGGGGGAGACCGGGGAGCTGTTTTTT,CASSIQGETGELFF
TRBJ1-6,NA,TRBV12-3/TRBV12-4,many,TGTGCCAGCAGTCCCGAAAGGCGCCCCGGGTCACCCCTCCACTTT,CASSPERRPGSPLHF
TRBJ2-1,NA,TRBV29-1,many,TGCAGGGTAGACGGGGCAGGGTCTAGTGAGCAGTTCTTC,CRVDGAGSSEQFF
TRBJ1-1,TRBD1,TRBV29-1,NA,TGCAGCGTTGAAGGGACAGGGAAAGCTTTCTTT,CSVEGTGKAFF
TRBJ1-5,NA,TRBV20-1,NA,TGCAGTGCTGGGAGGGGCGTAGAGCAGCCCCAGCATTTT,CSAGRGVEQPQHF
TRBJ1-1,NA,TRBV3-1,many,TGTGCCAGCAGCCAAGTGGGGGACACTGAAGCTTTCTTT,CASSQVGDTEAFF
TRBJ2-1,NA,TRBV5-1,few,TGCGCCAGCAGCTCGGTCCCGGGCCAGGACGTGTACAATGAGCAGTTCTTC,CASSSVPGQDVYNEQFF
TRBJ2-5,NA,TRBV29-1,many,TGCAGCGTTGAAGAGTGGGCGCGGCAGGGAAGGGAGACCCAGTACTTC,CSVEEWARQGRETQYF
TRBJ2-1,NA,TRBV5-1,many,TGCGCCAGCAGGTTGGAGGACAATGAGCAGTTCTTC,CASRLEDNEQFF